This TCR beta chain comes out of a study of blood T cell repertoires in COVID-19. Study-level background: Specimens from acute and convalescent COVID-19 originated in the United States, Italy and Spain. In each case, the material was cDNA or gDNA derived from T cells, B-cell-depleted T cells, or PBMCs.

Per the original data handling: The assay estimated nucleated cells by amplifying reference gene primers. Data came from immunoSEQ multiplex PCR; TCRdb stores just in-frame clones and leaves some out. V and J calls and clone size are given by that table; D and trimming were obtained from the DNA. The sample contains a few hundred thousand clones, approximately 89% of which appear only once. The CDR3 is 12 amino acids. With V trimmed by 2 bases and J by 10 bases, 4 bases remained unmatched. From germline, CDR1 is ENHRY and CDR2 SYGVKD. This clone was detected a few times. The source is a woman between 45 and 65 years old who had recovered from COVID-19. The sample comprised peripheral blood. The chain has TRBV10-3 and TRBJ1-1; the match to TRBD1 covers 7 bases. The CDR3 DNA follows: TGTGCCATCAGTGAGCCCCGGGACAGAGCTTTCTTT. Protein sequence: CAISEPRDRAFF.